The 3 T cell receptor beta chains in this list originate from one sample, sequenced in a study of cytomegalovirus exposure and HLA in healthy donors. A multiplex PCR was run with 60 Vbeta primers and 13 Jbeta primers. Sequencing was performed with immunoSEQ multiplex PCR; in TCRdb, only in-frame clones are kept and a portion is missing. The data hold under 150,000 clones, with around four fifths observed a single time. The sample was PBMCs. Source of these receptors: a male donor in good health and CMV-seronegative.

This chain links TRBV7-2 with TRBJ2-3, with 9 bases that match TRBD2. CDR3 length: 12 amino acids. Germline assignment: CDR1 SGHTA and CDR2 FQGNSA. The V segment lost 6 bases and the J segment 5 bases; nucleotides outside the gene matches: 0. This CDR3 reads CASRRGGDTQYF. CDR3 coding DNA: TGTGCCAGCAGGCGGGGGGGAGATACGCAGTATTTT. Supplemented by reference TRBV7-2 and TRBJ2-3, the full variable domain reads GAGVSQSPSNKVTEKGKDVELRCDPISGHTALYWYRQSLGQGLEFLIYFQGNSAPDKSGLPSDRFSAERTGGSVSTLTIQRTQQEDSAVYLCASRRGGDTQYFGPGTRLTVL.

This clone was seen a few times. The rearrangement links TRBV14 to TRBJ2-5; TRBD2 matches 7 bases. CDR3 size: 14 residues. Losses at the gene ends were 2 bases for V and 5 bases for J; bases not matched to a gene: 5. CDR1 SGHDN and CDR2 FVKESK come from the germline V gene. The CDR3 region has the DNA TGTGCCAGCAGCCAACAGCGGGGTTTGGAGACCCAGTACTTC. As protein: CASSQQRGLETQYF.

J is TRBJ2-7 and V is TRBV7-3; tentative D call: TRBD1 (5 bases). V lost 2 bases, J lost 0 bases, and 11 bases lay in between. Germline CDR1 SGHTA, CDR2 FQGTGA. This CDR3 has 15 amino acids. As DNA, the CDR3 is TGTGCCAGCAGCTTATCTCCAGGGAACTCCTACGAGCAGTACTTC. This sequence encodes CASSLSPGNSYEQYF.